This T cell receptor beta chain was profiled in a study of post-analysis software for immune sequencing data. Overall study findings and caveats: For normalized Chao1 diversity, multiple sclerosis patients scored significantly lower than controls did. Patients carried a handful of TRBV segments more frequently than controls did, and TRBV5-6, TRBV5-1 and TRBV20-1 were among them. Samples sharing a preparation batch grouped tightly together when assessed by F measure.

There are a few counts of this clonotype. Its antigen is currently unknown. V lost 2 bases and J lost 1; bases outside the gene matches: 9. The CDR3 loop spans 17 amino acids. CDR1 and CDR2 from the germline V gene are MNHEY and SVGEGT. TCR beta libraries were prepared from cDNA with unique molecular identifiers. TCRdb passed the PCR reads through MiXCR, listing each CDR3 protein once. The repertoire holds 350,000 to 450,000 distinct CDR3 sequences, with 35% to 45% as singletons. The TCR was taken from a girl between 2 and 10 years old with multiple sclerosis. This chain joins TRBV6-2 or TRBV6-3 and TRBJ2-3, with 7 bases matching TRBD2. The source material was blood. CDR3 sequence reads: CASSYPRSGEGTDTQYF. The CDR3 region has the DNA TGTGCCAGCAGTTACCCTAGGAGCGGGGAGGGCACAGATACGCAGTATTTT.